This T cell receptor (beta chain) was obtained from a study of shared clonotypes between healthy human individuals. Overall study: Per-donor plates numbered three CD4 naive, three CD4 memory, two CD8 naive and one CD8 memory.

Adult donors, all healthy and HIV-negative, had no recent acute infections or vaccinations. A CD45RA+ naive subset and a CD45RA-negative memory subset were split from CD4+ cells. The CDR3 sequence is 15 residues long. In germline, CDR1 is PRHDT, CDR2 FYEKMQ (reference sequence). The V end lost 6 bases, the J end lost 3 bases, and 14 bases lay between the germline ends. Across several immunoSEQ plates, the genomic DNA of each subset was split evenly. TCRdb's copy holds only in-frame clones and misses some; the assay was immunoSEQ multiplex PCR. The sample has about 1 million clones, approximately 68% seen once.

The chain uses TRBV13 and TRBJ2-2; weak D call: TRBD2 (5 bases). This clonotype originated in a man younger than 30 in good health. The specimen sequenced was memory CD4+ T cells sorted from blood. Subset meaning: CD45RA-negative fraction. CDR3 region: CASSLFSVDTGELFF. The CDR3 nucleotides are TGTGCCAGCAGTCTTTTTAGCGTCGACACCGGGGAGCTGTTTTTT.